A single sample is the source of the 22 T cell receptor beta chains below, sequenced in a study of blood T cell repertoires in COVID-19. Sequencing used immunoSEQ multiplex PCR; TCRdb keeps in-frame clones, though not all of them. Here the sample spans about 110,000 clones, around 91% being singletons. The sample taken for sequencing was peripheral blood. The source is a woman older than 75 with acute or convalescent COVID-19.

The V call is TRBV4-1, the J call TRBJ2-6, with TRBD1 matching 7 bases. This CDR3 spans 18 amino acids. V dropped 4 bases and J dropped 0; count of bases not matched to a gene: 9. Germline assignment: CDR1 MGHRA and CDR2 YSYEKL. CDR3 sequence reads: CASSPRGGWISGANVLTF. For the CDR3, the DNA is TGCGCCAGCAGCCCCCGAGGGGGCTGGATCTCTGGGGCCAACGTCCTGACTTTC.

This clone has just a few counts. The chain recombines TRBV27 with TRBJ1-2, with a possible D match to TRBD1 (6 bases). From germline, CDR1 is MNHEY and CDR2 SMNVEV (reference sequence). V lost 5 bases and J 0 bases, leaving 10 bases between the germline ends. The CDR3 length is 14 residues. The CDR3 spells CASSRGGANYGYTF. As DNA, the CDR3 is TGTGCCAGCAGTAGGGGGGGCGCTAACTATGGCTACACCTTC.

CDR3 loop: CASSLSSWSLGEQFF. DNA of the CDR3: TGTGCCAGCAGTTTATCTTCCTGGAGTCTGGGTGAGCAGTTCTTC. V is TRBV27 and J is TRBJ2-1; D gene unclear. V lost 0 bases to trimming and J lost 9 bases, with 15 bases between them. The CDR3 extends over 15 amino acids. CDR1 and CDR2 (germline): MNHEY, SMNVEV (reference sequence).

V gene TRBV29-1 combines with J gene TRBJ1-1; D may be TRBD1 (6 bases). Germline CDR1 SQVTM, CDR2 ANQGSEA. V dropped 2 bases and J dropped 3 bases, with 13 bases sitting between them. The CDR3 consists of 14 residues. The CDR3 here is CSVEQGSLDTEAFF. The CDR3 bases are TGCAGCGTTGAACAGGGGAGTCTGGACACTGAAGCTTTCTTT.

The chain carries TRBV7-2 and TRBJ1-6; D is perhaps TRBD1 (5 bases). Germline V lookup: CDR1 SGHTA, CDR2 FQGNSA. V was cut by 5 bases and J by 6 bases, with 14 bases left in between. The CDR3 is 15 residues long. The CDR3 DNA reads TGTGCCAGCAGCCCCTCGCAGGGAGGTAATTCACCCCTCCACTTT. Its protein is CASSPSQGGNSPLHF.

Only one count was recorded for this clone. The chain recombines TRBV5-5 with TRBJ2-7; no definite D call. Per the germline V gene, CDR1 is SGHKS and CDR2 is YYEKEE (reference sequence). This CDR3 comprises 16 residues. Trimming shortened V by 2 bases and J by 3 bases, and 18 bases separated the two germline ends. DNA for the CDR3: TGTGCCAGCAGCTTATCGGTTGGTGGGTGGAGCTACGAGCAGTACTTC. Translation: CASSLSVGGWSYEQYF.

In this sample, this clone turned up once. This chain uses TRBV5-1 with TRBJ1-1; maybe TRBD1 (5 bases). Germline CDR1 reads SGHRS; CDR2 reads YFSETQ. This CDR3 is built from 14 residues. The ends were cut back, 0 bases at V and 4 bases at J, with 10 bases in the middle. This chain's CDR3 is CASSLGQFVTEAFF. CDR3 DNA: TGCGCCAGCAGCTTGGGACAGTTTGTCACTGAAGCTTTCTTT. The whole variable domain, remainder taken from reference TRBV5-1 and TRBJ1-1, is KAGVTQTPRYLIKTRGQQVTLSCSPISGHRSVSWYQQTPGQGLQFLFEYFSETQRNKGNFPGRFSGRQFSNSRSEMNVSTLELGDSALYLCASSLGQFVTEAFFGQGTRLTVV.

The chain combines TRBV10-2 with TRBJ2-1, with 7 bases lining up with TRBD2. Germline CDR1 and CDR2: WSHSY and SAAADI. The CDR3 sequence is 13 residues long. V was pared by 8 bases and J by 3 bases, with 4 bases of the junction left unmatched. For the CDR3, the DNA is TGCGCCAGCCGAGCGGGACTCTACAATGAGCAGTTCTTC. Translated: CASRAGLYNEQFF.

CDR3 amino acids: CASSQGSGGGETQYF. Written as DNA, the CDR3 is TGTGCCAGTAGCCAAGGGAGCGGGGGGGGTGAGACCCAGTACTTC. The chain is built from TRBV19 and TRBJ2-5; 10 bases agree with TRBD2. The CDR3 contains 15 residues. J lost 5 bases, V lost 6 bases, and 9 bases had no gene match. The germline V gene encodes CDR1 LNHDA and CDR2 SQIVND (reference sequence).

The chain uses TRBV6-2 or TRBV6-3 and TRBJ1-5; perhaps TRBD1 as D (6 bases). Looked up from germline, CDR1 is MNHEY and CDR2 is SVGEGT. V lost 2 bases and J lost 4, with 15 bases in between. This CDR3 has 16 residues. DNA of the CDR3: TGTGCCAGCAGTTACCTCCCGGGGGGCCTTAATCAGCCCCAGCATTTT. It encodes CASSYLPGGLNQPQHF.

The J gene is TRBJ1-1, the V gene TRBV7-9; no definite D call. Germline CDR1 SEHNR, CDR2 FQNEAQ (reference sequence). Deletions cut 6 bases from V and 7 bases from J, with 18 bases between. This CDR3 has 14 residues. CDR3 in amino acids: CASRPQPTMGEAFF. CDR3 bases: TGTGCCAGCAGACCACAGCCCACCATGGGTGAAGCTTTCTTT.

This rearrangement joins TRBV18 to TRBJ2-5; 8 nucleotides align to TRBD2. Unmatched junction bases numbered 15, after V lost 6 bases and J lost 3 bases. The CDR3 consists of 17 residues. Germline V CDR1 and CDR2: KGHSH, LQKENI. CDR3 DNA sequence: TGTGCCAGCTCGCCGAGGAGCGGGGGAGAAGCCAAAGAGACCCAGTACTTC. Residues: CASSPRSGGEAKETQYF.

This rearrangement joins TRBV7-9 to TRBJ2-3, with TRBD2 as a possible D gene (6 bases). Trimming removed 1 base at V and 0 bases at J, with 8 bases between. This CDR3 is 15 amino acids long. Germline V gene lookup returns CDR1 SEHNR and CDR2 FQNEAQ (reference sequence). The CDR3 nucleotides read TGTGCCAGCAGCTTAGGGAGGGGTAGCACAGATACGCAGTATTTT. It specifies CASSLGRGSTDTQYF.

The V gene is TRBV18, the J gene TRBJ2-1; 9 bases are shared with TRBD2. The CDR3 extends over 15 amino acids. The germline V gene encodes CDR1 KGHSH and CDR2 LQKENI. V lost 2 bases and J lost 6; bases outside the gene matches: 5. This CDR3 is CASSPGLAGRNEQFF. CDR3 DNA: TGTGCCAGCTCACCAGGGCTAGCGGGGCGCAATGAGCAGTTCTTC.

The chain combines TRBV7-9 with TRBJ2-1; D uncertain. CDR1 and CDR2 from the germline V gene are SEHNR and FQNEAQ (reference sequence). Trimming took 0 bases from V and 9 from J, leaving 6 bases between them. The length of the CDR3 is 12 residues. DNA of the CDR3: TGTGCCAGCAGCTTAGCCCCTTCTGAGCAGTTCTTC. It is translated as CASSLAPSEQFF.

The rearrangement uses TRBV29-1 and TRBJ1-2; D gene uncertain. The CDR3 length is 12 residues. Germline V gene data show CDR1 as SQVTM and CDR2 as ANQGSEA. Trimming removed 3 bases at V and 3 bases at J, with 8 bases between. This CDR3 is CSVEYGDYGYTF. The CDR3 DNA is TGCAGCGTTGAGTACGGGGACTATGGCTACACCTTC.

The chain combines TRBV5-1 with TRBJ2-5, with 8 bases that match TRBD2. The V gene's germline CDR1 is SGHRS and CDR2 YFSETQ. CDR3 length equals 17 residues. V gave up 0 bases and J gave up 0 bases; unmatched junction bases: 7. The CDR3: CASSLGGGTRDQETQYF. In DNA form, the CDR3 reads TGCGCCAGCAGCTTGGGCGGGGGGACCCGGGACCAAGAGACCCAGTACTTC.

The V call is TRBV28, the J call TRBJ1-2; 9 nucleotides align to TRBD1. Germline V gene lookup returns CDR1 MDHEN and CDR2 SYDVKM. V shed 5 bases, J shed 5 bases, and the junction held 6 bases outside the gene matches. This CDR3 comprises 14 residues. The CDR3 coding sequence is TGTGCCAGCAGTCCCGGGACAGGGAGATATGGCTACACCTTC. Its protein is CASSPGTGRYGYTF.

This clone turned up a few times. This chain connects TRBV6-5 to TRBJ1-6; no reliable D call. V lost 5 bases, J lost 7 bases, and 12 bases lay in between. The CDR3 length is 14 residues. Germline V CDR1 and CDR2: MNHEY, SVGAGI. CDR3 DNA: TGTGCCAGCAGTAACCGGAGACCCAATTCACCCCTCCACTTT. Encoded protein: CASSNRRPNSPLHF.

V gene TRBV13 combines with J gene TRBJ2-7, with 7 positions matching TRBD1. V was clipped by 4 bases and J by 2 bases; unmatched bases: 8. This CDR3 comprises 15 residues. Germline CDR1 and CDR2: PRHDT and FYEKMQ (reference sequence). The CDR3 nucleotides are TGTGCCAGCAGCTCACACGACAGGGACCCCTACGAGCAGTACTTC. Residues: CASSSHDRDPYEQYF.

The chain has TRBV7-6 and TRBJ2-3; 9 positions agree with TRBD2. J gave up 2 bases and V 1 base, and 4 bases lay outside the gene matches. CDR3 size: 16 residues. The germline V gene has CDR1 SGHVS and CDR2 FNYEAQ. The CDR3 loop is CASSLEAGGNTDTQYF. In DNA, the CDR3 is TGTGCCAGCAGCTTAGAAGCGGGGGGAAACACAGATACGCAGTATTTT.

The chain employs TRBV5-6 and TRBJ1-3, with D uncertain. V lost 1 base to trimming and J lost 4 bases, with 18 bases between them. The CDR3 contains 17 residues. The germline V gene encodes CDR1 SGHDT and CDR2 YYEEEE. The CDR3 is CASSLLQRRGRGNTIYF. Written as DNA, the CDR3 is TGTGCCAGCAGCTTGCTTCAAAGGCGGGGAAGAGGAAACACCATATATTTT.